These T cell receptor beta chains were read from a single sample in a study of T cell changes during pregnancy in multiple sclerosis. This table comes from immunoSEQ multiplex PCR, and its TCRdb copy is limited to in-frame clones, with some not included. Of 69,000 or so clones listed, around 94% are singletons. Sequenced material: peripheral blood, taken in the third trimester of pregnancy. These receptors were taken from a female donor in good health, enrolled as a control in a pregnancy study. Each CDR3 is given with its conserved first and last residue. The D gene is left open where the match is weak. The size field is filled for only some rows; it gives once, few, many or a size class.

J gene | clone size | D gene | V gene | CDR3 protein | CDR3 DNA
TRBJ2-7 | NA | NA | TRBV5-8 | CASSFRDTLYEQYF | TGTGCCAGCAGCTTCCGGGACACCCTTTACGAGCAGTACTTC
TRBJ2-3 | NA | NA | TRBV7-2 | CASSLVKDTQYF | TGTGCCAGCAGCTTAGTTAAAGATACGCAGTATTTT
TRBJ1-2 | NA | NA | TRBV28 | CASSLRDITNYGYTF | TGTGCCAGCAGTTTACGGGACATAACTAACTATGGCTACACCTTC
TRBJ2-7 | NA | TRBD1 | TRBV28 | CASNLGTGAEQYF | TGTGCCAGCAATCTTGGGACAGGGGCCGAGCAGTACTTC
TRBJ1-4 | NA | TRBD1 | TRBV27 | CASSMFGRQGPDEKLFF | TGTGCCAGCAGTATGTTCGGGAGACAGGGTCCGGATGAAAAACTGTTTTTT
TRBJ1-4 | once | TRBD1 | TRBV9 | CASSERTGGPGEKLFF | TGTGCCAGCAGCGAGCGGACAGGGGGGCCGGGTGAAAAACTGTTTTTT
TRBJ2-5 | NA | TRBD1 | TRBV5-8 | CASSRRTGASQTQYF | TGTGCCAGCAGCCGACGTACAGGGGCGAGTCAGACCCAGTACTTC
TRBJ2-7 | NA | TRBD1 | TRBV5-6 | CASSPDRGLSEQYF | TGTGCCAGCAGCCCCGACAGGGGGTTAAGCGAGCAGTACTTC
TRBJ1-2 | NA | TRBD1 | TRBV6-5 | CASSYSQGAYGYTF | TGTGCCAGCAGTTACTCGCAGGGGGCCTATGGCTACACCTTC
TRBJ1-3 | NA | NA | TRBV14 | CASSQAGGNTIYF | TGTGCCAGCAGCCAAGCCGGGGGGAACACCATATATTTT
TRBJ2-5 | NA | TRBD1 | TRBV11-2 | CASTGTGGETQYF | TGTGCCAGCACAGGGACAGGGGGAGAGACCCAGTACTTC
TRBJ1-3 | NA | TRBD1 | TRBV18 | CASSPFSGTGATGNTIYF | TGTGCCAGCTCACCATTTTCCGGGACAGGAGCTACTGGAAACACCATATATTTT
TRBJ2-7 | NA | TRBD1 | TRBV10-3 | CAMGKEDRGPLYEQYF | TGTGCCATGGGGAAGGAAGACAGGGGTCCTCTCTACGAGCAGTACTTC
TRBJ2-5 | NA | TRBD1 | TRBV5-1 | CASSSEGDRVSETQYF | TGCGCCAGCAGCTCAGAGGGGGACAGGGTCTCCGAGACCCAGTACTTC
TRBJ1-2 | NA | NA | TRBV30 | CAHGGGLGSTF | TGTGCCCATGGGGGCGGCCTGGGAAGCACCTTC
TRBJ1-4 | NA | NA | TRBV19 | CASTPTTTNEKLFF | TGTGCCAGTACCCCAACTACAACTAATGAAAAACTGTTTTTT
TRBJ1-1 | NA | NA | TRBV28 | CASSLPYGGNTEAFF | TGTGCCAGCAGTTTACCCTACGGGGGGAACACTGAAGCTTTCTTT
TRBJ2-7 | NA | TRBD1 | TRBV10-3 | CAISDPGQNYEQYF | TGTGCCATCAGTGATCCGGGACAGAACTACGAGCAGTACTTC
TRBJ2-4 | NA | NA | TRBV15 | CATSRVDKNIQYF | TGTGCCACCAGCAGAGTAGACAAAAACATTCAGTACTTC
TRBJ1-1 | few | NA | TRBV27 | CASREGPANTEAFF | TGTGCCAGCCGGGAGGGACCGGCGAACACTGAAGCTTTCTTT
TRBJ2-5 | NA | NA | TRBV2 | CASRGGGETQYF | TGTGCCAGCAGGGGAGGGGGGGAGACCCAGTACTTC
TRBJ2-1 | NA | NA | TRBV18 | CASSLENEQFF | TGTGCCAGCTCATTGGAGAATGAGCAGTTCTTC
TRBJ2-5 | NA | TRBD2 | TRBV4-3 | CASSQEVGTSGSWETQYF | TGCGCCAGCAGCCAAGAAGTAGGGACTAGCGGGAGCTGGGAGACCCAGTACTTC
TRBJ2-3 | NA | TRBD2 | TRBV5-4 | CASSLAGLAPDTQYF | TGTGCCAGCAGCTTGGCGGGACTAGCGCCAGATACGCAGTATTTT
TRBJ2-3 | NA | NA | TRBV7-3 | CASSPTNRDATDTQYF | TGTGCCAGCAGCCCCACAAACAGGGATGCCACAGATACGCAGTATTTT
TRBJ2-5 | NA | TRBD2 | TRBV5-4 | CASSPGVAGGYQETQYF | TGTGCCAGCAGCCCGGGGGTAGCGGGAGGGTATCAAGAGACCCAGTACTTC
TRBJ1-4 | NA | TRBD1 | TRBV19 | CASSIGGTGAEKLFF | TGTGCCAGTAGTATTGGTGGGACAGGGGCGGAAAAACTGTTTTTT
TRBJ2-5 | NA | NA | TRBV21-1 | CASSNPPVSRSTSDRGETQYF | TGTGCCAGCAGCAACCCACCCGTGTCCCGATCGACTAGCGATCGGGGAGAGACCCAGTACTTC
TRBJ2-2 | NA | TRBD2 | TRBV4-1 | CASSQVAGRNTGELFF | TGCGCCAGCAGCCAAGTAGCGGGGAGAAACACCGGGGAGCTGTTTTTT
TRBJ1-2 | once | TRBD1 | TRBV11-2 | CASSRNTGDYGYTF | TGTGCCAGCAGCCGAAACACAGGGGACTATGGCTACACCTTC
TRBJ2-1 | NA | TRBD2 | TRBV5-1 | CASSLAAGSPGEQFF | TGCGCCAGCAGCTTGGCAGCGGGATCCCCTGGTGAGCAGTTCTTC
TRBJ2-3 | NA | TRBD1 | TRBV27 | CASSLWSPGQGTDTQYF | TGTGCCAGCAGTTTATGGAGTCCGGGACAGGGCACAGATACGCAGTATTTT
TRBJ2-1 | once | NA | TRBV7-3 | CASSLTGSEQFF | TGTGCCAGCAGCTTAACCGGGAGTGAGCAGTTCTTC
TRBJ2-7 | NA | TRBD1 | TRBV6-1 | CASSGTGREQYF | TGTGCCAGCAGTGGGACAGGACGAGAGCAGTACTTC
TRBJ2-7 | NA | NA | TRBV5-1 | CASSLGETGAYEQYF | TGCGCCAGCAGCTTGGGGGAGACAGGAGCCTACGAGCAGTACTTC
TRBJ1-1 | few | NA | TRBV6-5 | CASTLDSLNTEAFF | TGTGCCAGCACCTTGGACAGCTTGAACACTGAAGCTTTCTTT
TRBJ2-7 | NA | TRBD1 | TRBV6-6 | CASSSGQAAHYEQYF | TGTGCCAGCAGTTCAGGACAGGCGGCCCACTACGAGCAGTACTTC
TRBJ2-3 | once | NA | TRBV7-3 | CASSQKLGLLTDTQYF | TGTGCCAGCAGCCAGAAGTTGGGACTCCTCACAGATACGCAGTATTTT
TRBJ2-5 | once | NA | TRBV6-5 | CASSYPTRRETQYF | TGTGCCAGCAGTTACCCTACTAGAAGAGAGACCCAGTACTTC
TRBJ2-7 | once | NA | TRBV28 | CASSLDREGTTRYEQYF | TGTGCCAGCAGTTTGGACAGGGAGGGAACTACCCGCTACGAGCAGTACTTC
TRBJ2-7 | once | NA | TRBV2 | CASSPPNSNEQYF | TGTGCCAGCAGCCCTCCAAATAGTAACGAGCAGTACTTC
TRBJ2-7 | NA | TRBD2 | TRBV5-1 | CASSWEGSAYEQYF | TGCGCCAGCAGCTGGGAGGGTTCGGCCTACGAGCAGTACTTC
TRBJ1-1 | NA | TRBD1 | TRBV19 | CASTHHGAGGLWTEAFF | TGTGCCAGTACCCACCACGGGGCAGGGGGTCTTTGGACTGAAGCTTTCTTT
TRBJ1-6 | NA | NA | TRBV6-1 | CASMAGWSPLHF | TGTGCCAGCATGGCAGGGTGGTCACCCCTCCACTTT
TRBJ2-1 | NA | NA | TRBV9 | CASSVGASMGLRDNEQFF | TGTGCCAGCAGCGTAGGAGCTAGCATGGGGTTAAGGGACAATGAGCAGTTCTTC
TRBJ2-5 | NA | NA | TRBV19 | CATRHPVSQETQYF | TGTGCCACCCGTCACCCAGTATCACAAGAGACCCAGTACTTC